This TCR beta chain was identified in a study of blood T cell repertoires in COVID-19. The CDR3 has 16 amino acids. The germline V gene encodes CDR1 PRHDT and CDR2 FYEKMQ (reference sequence). Trimming shortened V by 3 bases and J by 4 bases, and 13 bases separated the two germline ends. The table came from immunoSEQ multiplex PCR; TCRdb's copy has only in-frame clones and leaves some out. The profile shows under 30,000 clones, roughly 83% of them singletons. In this sample, this clone turned up once. The TCR comes from a human donor in a cohort sampled during active COVID-19. The sequencing sample was made of peripheral blood. The chain uses TRBV13 and TRBJ1-6; no clear D gene. CDR3 sequence reads: CASSLRILGYNSPLHF. The CDR3 DNA follows: TGTGCCAGCAGCTTGAGAATACTAGGTTATAATTCACCCCTCCACTTT. The variable domain in full, with the rest retrieved from reference TRBV13 and TRBJ1-6, is AAGVIQSPRHLIKEKRETATLKCYPIPRHDTVYWYQQGPGQDPQFLISFYEKMQSDKGSIPDRFSAQQFSDYHSELNMSSLELGDSALYFCASSLRILGYNSPLHFGNGTRLTVT.